One and the same sample provided the 5 T cell receptor beta chains below, sequenced in a study of OX40 agonist ivuxolimab in advanced cancers. The repertoire was sequenced with immunoSEQ multiplex PCR; TCRdb's copy has only in-frame clones and lacks some. The data show about 150,000 clones, with 85% to 95% seen just once and approximately 0.93% held by the top ten. The sequencing here drew on CD4+ or CD8+ T cells sorted from blood, taken in a trial of the OX40 agonist ivuxolimab. The receptors derive from an adult with an advanced solid tumor such as melanoma, head and neck, liver or kidney cancer.

The chain is built from TRBV5-1 and TRBJ1-1; TRBD1 aligns across 8 bases. V trimming: 2 bases; J trimming: 3 bases; junction bases outside the gene matches: 9. The CDR3 totals 16 residues. The germline V gene has CDR1 SGHRS and CDR2 YFSETQ. CDR3 nucleotide sequence: TGCGCCAGCAGCTTTCGACAGGGGCAAGGAGACACTGAAGCTTTCTTT. Its protein is CASSFRQGQGDTEAFF.

The V and J genes are TRBV5-1 and TRBJ2-1; a weak D match, TRBD1 (6 bases). This CDR3 comprises 15 residues. Germline CDR1 reads SGHRS; CDR2 reads YFSETQ. Trimming left V 3 bases short and J 4 bases short, with 14 bases between. The CDR3 sequence: CASSSSGTPYNEQFF. CDR3 nucleotides: TGCGCCAGCAGCTCCTCCGGGACACCATACAATGAGCAGTTCTTC.

This rearrangement joins TRBV7-2 to TRBJ2-7, with TRBD2 matching over 7 bases. The germline V gene has CDR1 SGHTA and CDR2 FQGNSA. J lost 3 bases, V lost 0 bases, and 8 bases had no gene match. CDR3 length: 16 residues. CDR3: CASSLAVGGSSYEQYF. The CDR3 region has the DNA TGTGCCAGCAGCTTAGCCGTGGGAGGGTCGAGCTACGAGCAGTACTTC.

The J gene is TRBJ2-3, the V gene TRBV30; TRBD2 agrees at 11 bases. The V and J ends lost 3 bases and 9 bases, in that order; junction bases with no gene match: 2. CDR3 size: 12 residues. Germline CDR1 is GTSNPN and CDR2 is SVGIG (reference sequence). The chain's CDR3 is CAWRTSGKTQYF. The DNA for the CDR3 is TGTGCCTGGAGGACTAGCGGGAAGACGCAGTATTTT.

V is TRBV18 and J is TRBJ2-7, with D perhaps matching TRBD1 or TRBD2 (5 bases each). The CDR3 sequence is 14 residues long. V was cut by 5 bases and J by 6 bases, with 17 bases left in between. CDR1 and CDR2 from the germline V gene are KGHSH and LQKENI. The CDR3 loop reads CASSSRDGLGEQYF. The DNA of the CDR3 is TGTGCCAGCTCATCTCGGGACGGGCTCGGCGAGCAGTACTTC. Full variable domain (missing parts from reference TRBV18 and TRBJ2-7): NAGVMQNPRHLVRRRGQEARLRCSPMKGHSHVYWYRQLPEEGLKFMVYLQKENIIDESGMPKERFSAEFPKEGPSILRIQQVVRGDSAAYFCASSSRDGLGEQYFGPGTRLTVT.